The 6 T cell receptor beta chains in this list originate from one sample, sequenced in a study of read filtering for tumor transcriptome and immune sequencing. This library used 300 to 500 ng RNA and molecular barcoded adaptors spanning alpha/delta and beta/gamma chains. TCRdb re-called the reads through MiXCR, storing one row per CDR3 protein. The top ten hold around 32% of the sample, which has over 35,000 distinct CDR3 sequences, approximately 12% seen once. Input material: a population of CD138-negative cells sorted from bone marrow. The receptor set was obtained from a donor at least 40 years old with multiple myeloma.

At least ten counts were recorded for this clonotype. V gene TRBV7-9 combines with J gene TRBJ1-5, with 7 bases fitting TRBD1. CDR3 length equals 15 residues. Germline lookup yields CDR1 SEHNR and CDR2 FQNEAQ (reference sequence). Losses at the gene ends were 1 base for V and 2 bases for J; bases not matched to a gene: 2. The CDR3 bases are TGTGCCAGCAGCTTAGACAGGGGTGGCAATCAGCCCCAGCATTTT. This encodes CASSLDRGGNQPQHF.

Regarding this clonotype: A far larger clone is only one base removed, so a read error is likely. This is likely a read error, given that the CDR3 carries no conserved phenylalanine or tryptophan at its end. The chain uses TRBV7-6 and TRBJ2-7, with unresolved D. The V end was cut by 3 bases, the J end by 2 bases, with 11 bases between. The CDR3 has 14 residues. The germline V gene encodes CDR1 SGHVS and CDR2 FNYEAQ. The CDR3 nucleotides are TGTGCCAGCAGCTTGACCGACGTGGCCTACGAGCAGTACTCC. Its translation: CASSLTDVAYEQYS.

This clonotype was recorded at least ten times. The chain couples TRBV5-4 to TRBJ2-2, with 7 bases aligning to TRBD1. Per the germline V gene, CDR1 is SGHNT and CDR2 is YYREEE (reference sequence). The CDR3 covers 16 residues. J was trimmed by 1 base and V by 9 bases; bases with no gene match: 12. CDR3 residues: CATKSGTERNTGELFF. In DNA, the CDR3 is TGTGCCACCAAATCCGGGACAGAGAGGAACACCGGGGAGCTGTTTTTT.

This clonotype was observed at least ten times. The J gene is TRBJ1-1, the V gene TRBV7-2, with TRBD1 as a possible D gene (5 bases). This CDR3 spans 14 amino acids. Germline CDR1 is SGHTA and CDR2 is FQGNSA. The V end was cut by 4 bases, the J end by 1 base, with 10 bases between. The CDR3 reads CASSSGLSNTEAFF. The CDR3 DNA reads TGTGCCAGCAGCTCGGGACTTTCGAACACTGAAGCTTTCTTT.

This clonotype was counted at least ten times. The rearrangement uses TRBV28 and TRBJ2-4, with 9 bases lining up with TRBD1. Germline V gene lookup returns CDR1 MDHEN and CDR2 SYDVKM. The CDR3 runs to 13 residues. Trimming removed 4 bases from V and 15 bases from J; junction bases left unmatched: 10. DNA for the CDR3: TGTGCCAGCAGTTCGACAGGGGGGTTGTCTCTGTACTTC. Protein sequence: CASSSTGGLSLYF.

This clonotype was counted many times. The chain has TRBV29-1 and TRBJ1-1, with D hard to call. This CDR3 contains 12 residues. The germline V gene has CDR1 SQVTM and CDR2 ANQGSEA. V lost 4 bases and J 0 bases, leaving 6 bases between the germline ends. CDR3 sequence reads: CSVVSVNTEAFF. The CDR3 DNA follows: TGCAGCGTTGTCTCTGTGAACACTGAAGCTTTCTTT.